The clone carrying this TCR beta chain appeared a few times. The antigen is not known. This entry belongs to a study of cytotoxic CD8 clonotypes in ibrutinib-treated CLL. Broader study findings: Public clonotypes occurred uncommonly; on treatment, they contracted or remained stable.

V lost 4 bases, J lost 8 bases, and 6 bases lay in between. Germline CDR1 and CDR2: KGHSH and LQKENI. The CDR3 is 11 residues long. The protocol was immunoSEQ multiplex PCR, while the TCRdb copy is restricted to in-frame clones and leaves out a portion. The data show some 140,000 clones, with about 80% seen just once and over 10% held by the top ten. J is TRBJ2-1 and V is TRBV18, with D possibly being TRBD2 (5 bases). The sample here was PBMCs, taken after 12 months of ibrutinib treatment. The TCR was taken from a human donor with chronic lymphocytic leukemia. CDR3 DNA: TGTGCCAGCTCACGGGGAGATGAGCAGTTCTTC. This codes for CASSRGDEQFF.